The entry below gives a single T cell receptor (beta chain) sequence along with its context. This CDR3 is built from 14 residues. J was trimmed by 7 bases and V by 5 bases; bases with no gene match: 5. CDR1 SGHAT and CDR2 FQNNGV come from the germline V gene. The source of the sample is a study of blood T cell repertoires in COVID-19. Turning to the study itself: Acute-phase and convalescent COVID-19 samples originated in the United States, Italy and Spain. T cells, B-cell-depleted T cells, or PBMCs supplied cDNA or gDNA.

How the authors handled the data: Estimates of nucleated cell counts were drawn from the amplification of reference gene primers. Measured with immunoSEQ multiplex PCR; TCRdb has only the in-frame clones, and not every one. V, J and clone size derive from that table, while D and trimming were established from the DNA sequence. The table lists about 170,000 clones, about four fifths of them singletons, with 13% to 15% in the top ten. The chain uses TRBV11-2 and TRBJ2-3; 11 positions agree with TRBD1. The sequence was collected from a man aged 18 to 35 with active or convalescent COVID-19. Sequenced sample: peripheral blood. The CDR3, as DNA: TGTGCCAGCAGCCCCGGACAGGGGGCGAATACGCAGTATTTT. Translated: CASSPGQGANTQYF.